This paragraph covers one T cell receptor (beta chain) sequence. What it binds is not known. J was trimmed by 11 bases and V by 1 base; bases with no gene match: 9. From germline, CDR1 is SGHTA and CDR2 FQGTGA. The CDR3 contains 15 residues. This sample is part of a study of siplizumab effects on memory and regulatory T cells. Study-wide findings and caveats: Most alloreactive clones went unmapped to unstimulated subsets; only a minor fraction mapped. Alloreactive sequences tracing back to unstimulated CD4+ memory cells were significantly reduced by siplizumab.

Sequencing of each sample assayed around 9.9 x 10^4 TCR templates. Profiled with immunoSEQ multiplex PCR; TCRdb holds only in-frame clones, not every one. The table includes approximately 82,000 clones, 87% detected once. The clonotype comes from a human donor in good health. The J gene is TRBJ1-3, the V gene TRBV7-3, with 9 bases fitting TRBD1. Sequencing was carried out using Tregs sorted from blood. The CDR3 coding sequence is TGTGCCAGCAGCTTAAGGGACAGGGTCTACATAGCCATATATTTT. Translating it yields CASSLRDRVYIAIYF.